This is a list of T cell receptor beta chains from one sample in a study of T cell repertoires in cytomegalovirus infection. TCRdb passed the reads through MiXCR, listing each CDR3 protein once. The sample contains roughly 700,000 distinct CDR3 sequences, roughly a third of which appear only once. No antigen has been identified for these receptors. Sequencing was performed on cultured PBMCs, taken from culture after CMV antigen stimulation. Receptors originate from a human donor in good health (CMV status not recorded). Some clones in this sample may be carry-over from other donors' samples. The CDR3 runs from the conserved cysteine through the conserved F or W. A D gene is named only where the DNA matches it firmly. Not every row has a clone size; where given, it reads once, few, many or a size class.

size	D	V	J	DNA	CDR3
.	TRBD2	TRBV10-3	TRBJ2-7	TGTGCCACAAAGGGACAGCGAGGGACTAGCGGGGACCCCTACGAGCAGTACTTC	CATKGQRGTSGDPYEQYF
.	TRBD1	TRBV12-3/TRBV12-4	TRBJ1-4	TGTGCCAGCAGTCGCCAAGCCACAGGGGGCGCGGCGAGTGAAAAACTGTTTTTT	CASSRQATGGAASEKLFF
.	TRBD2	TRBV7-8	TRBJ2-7	TGTGCCAGCAGCCCACTTAGGACTAGCGTCTCCTACGAGCAGTACTTC	CASSPLRTSVSYEQYF
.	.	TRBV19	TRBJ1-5	TGTGCCAGTAGTATAATCGGCGGGGGACCTCAGCCCCAGCATTTT	CASSIIGGGPQPQHF
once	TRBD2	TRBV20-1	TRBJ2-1	TGCAGTGCTAGAGATAGGGCCCTAGCGGGAGGGCCTAAATCAAATGAGCAGTTCTTC	CSARDRALAGGPKSNEQFF
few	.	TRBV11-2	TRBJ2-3	TGTGCCAGCAGCGTACTAGAATCTAGCACAGATACGCAGTATTTT	CASSVLESSTDTQYF
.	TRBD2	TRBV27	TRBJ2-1	TGTGCCAGCAGTTTATCTCCTAGCGGGGTCGAGCAGTTCTTC	CASSLSPSGVEQFF
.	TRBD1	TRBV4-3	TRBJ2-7	TGCGCCAGCAGCCATCACCTGGACAGGGGGCCCTACGAGCAGTACTTC	CASSHHLDRGPYEQYF
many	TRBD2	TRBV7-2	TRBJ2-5	TGTGCCAGCAGCCCCCCGGGCCTAGCGGGGAGAGAGACCCAGTACTTC	CASSPPGLAGRETQYF
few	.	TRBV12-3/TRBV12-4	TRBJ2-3	TGTGCCAGCAGTAATCTAGCGAGTTCTAGCACAGATACGCAGTATTTT	CASSNLASSSTDTQYF
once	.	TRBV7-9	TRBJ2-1	TGTGCCAGCAGCCCCCACAGGGACCGGCAGTTCTTC	CASSPHRDRQFF
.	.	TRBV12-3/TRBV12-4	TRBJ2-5	TGTGCCAGCAGTCCCGGGAGAATCGAAGAGACCCAGTACTTC	CASSPGRIEETQYF
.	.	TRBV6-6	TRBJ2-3	TGTGCCAGCAGAATGGGCACAGATACGCAGTATTTT	CASRMGTDTQYF
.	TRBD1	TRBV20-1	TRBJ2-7	TGCAGTGCTCGAGGGACAGCACACCGTCCCTACGAGCAGTACTTC	CSARGTAHRPYEQYF
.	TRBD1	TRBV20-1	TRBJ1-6	TGCAGTGCTAACACCGGGACAGGGGGTTCACCCCTCCACTTT	CSANTGTGGSPLHF
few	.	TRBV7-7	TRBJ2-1	TGTGCCAGCAGCCCTCTTCAGGCTAGCTCCTACAATGAGCAGTTCTTC	CASSPLQASSYNEQFF
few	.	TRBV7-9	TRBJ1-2	TGTGCCAGCAGCGCGAAAGGGAGCGCGAACAGTGGCTACACCTTC	CASSAKGSANSGYTF
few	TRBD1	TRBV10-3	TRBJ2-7	TGTGCCATCAGTGAGTGGAGGGACAGGGGGAACGAGCAGTACTTC	CAISEWRDRGNEQYF
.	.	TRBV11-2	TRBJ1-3	TGTGCCAGCAGCTTAGCCAATCCGCTCACCATATATTTT	CASSLANPLTIYF
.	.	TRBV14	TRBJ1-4	TGTGCCAGCAGCCCAGGGATCAGGGATGAAAAACTGTTTTTT	CASSPGIRDEKLFF
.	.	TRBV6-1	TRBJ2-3	TGTGCCACACGGGGGCTAGCGGACACAGATACGCAGTATTTT	CATRGLADTDTQYF
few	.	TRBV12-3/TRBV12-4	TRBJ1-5	TGTGCCAGCAGTTTAGGGGGGGGGGGATATAGCAATCAGCCCCAGCATTTT	CASSLGGGGYSNQPQHF
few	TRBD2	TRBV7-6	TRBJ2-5	TGTGCCAGCAGCACACCCGGGTGGGGGGGAGAGACCCAGTACTTC	CASSTPGWGGETQYF
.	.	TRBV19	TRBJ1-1	TGTGCCAGTAGAGAACAGGGAACTGAAGCTTTCTTT	CASREQGTEAFF
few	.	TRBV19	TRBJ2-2	TGTGCCAGTAGTATCATGTCAGGTCCCGGGGAGCTGTTTTTT	CASSIMSGPGELFF
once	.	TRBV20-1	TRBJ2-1	TGCAGTGCTAGGGACGCACAAGGGCACAATGAGCAGTTCTTC	CSARDAQGHNEQFF
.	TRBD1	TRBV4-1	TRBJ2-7	TGCGCCAGCAGCGAGACACTTCGGACAGGGACTGCCGAGCAGTACTTC	CASSETLRTGTAEQYF
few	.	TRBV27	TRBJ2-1	TGTGCCAGCAGTCTAAACAGGGCTAATGAGCAGTTCTTC	CASSLNRANEQFF